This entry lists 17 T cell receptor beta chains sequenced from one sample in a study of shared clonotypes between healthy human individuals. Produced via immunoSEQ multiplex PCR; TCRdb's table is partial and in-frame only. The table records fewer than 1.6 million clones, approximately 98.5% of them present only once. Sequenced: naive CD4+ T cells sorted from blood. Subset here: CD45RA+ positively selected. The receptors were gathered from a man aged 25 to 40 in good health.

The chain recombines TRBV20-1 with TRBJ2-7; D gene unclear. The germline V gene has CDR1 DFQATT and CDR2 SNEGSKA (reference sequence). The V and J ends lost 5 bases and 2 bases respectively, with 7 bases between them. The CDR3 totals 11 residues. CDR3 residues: CSAVITYEQYF. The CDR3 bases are TGCAGTGCTGTCATAACCTACGAGCAGTACTTC.

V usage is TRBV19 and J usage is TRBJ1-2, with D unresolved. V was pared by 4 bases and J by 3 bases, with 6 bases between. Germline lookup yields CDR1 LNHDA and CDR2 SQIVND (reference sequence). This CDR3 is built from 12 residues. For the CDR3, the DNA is TGTGCCAGTAGTAAGTCTTACTATGGCTACACCTTC. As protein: CASSKSYYGYTF.

CDR3 nucleotide sequence: TGTGCCAGCAGCCGCGGGGGGAGCTCCTACGAGCAGTACTTC. This gives the protein CASSRGGSSYEQYF. The chain joins TRBV6-1 to TRBJ2-7; 8 bases map to TRBD2. The CDR3 consists of 14 residues. V was pared by 6 bases and J by 0 bases, with 4 bases of the junction left unmatched. CDR1 and CDR2 from the germline V gene are MNHNS and SASEGT.

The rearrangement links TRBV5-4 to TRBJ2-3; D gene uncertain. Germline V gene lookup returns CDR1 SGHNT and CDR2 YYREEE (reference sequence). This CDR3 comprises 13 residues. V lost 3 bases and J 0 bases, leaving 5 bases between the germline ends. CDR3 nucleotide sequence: TGTGCCAGCAGCTCCCTCAGCACAGATACGCAGTATTTT. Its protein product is CASSSLSTDTQYF.

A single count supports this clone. The CDR3 reads CATSRDPGLAGFEQYF. CDR3 DNA sequence: TGTGCCACCAGCAGAGATCCGGGACTAGCGGGATTTGAGCAGTACTTC. The V gene is TRBV15, the J gene TRBJ2-7; 13 nucleotides align to TRBD2. J lost 7 bases, V lost 0 bases, and 6 bases had no gene match. The length of the CDR3 is 16 residues. CDR1 is LNHNV, CDR2 YYDKDF, per germline (reference sequence).

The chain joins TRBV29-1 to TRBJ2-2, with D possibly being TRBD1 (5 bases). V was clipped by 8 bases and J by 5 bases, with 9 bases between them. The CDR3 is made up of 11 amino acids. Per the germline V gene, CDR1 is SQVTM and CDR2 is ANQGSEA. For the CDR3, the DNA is TGCAGCTACAGGAATACCGGGGAGCTGTTTTTT. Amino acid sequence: CSYRNTGELFF.

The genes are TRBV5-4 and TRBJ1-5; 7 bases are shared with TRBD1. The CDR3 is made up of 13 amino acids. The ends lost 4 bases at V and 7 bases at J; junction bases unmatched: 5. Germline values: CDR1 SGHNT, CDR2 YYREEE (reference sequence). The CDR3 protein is CASSLDRAQPQHF. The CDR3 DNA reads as TGTGCCAGCAGCCTCGACAGGGCCCAGCCCCAGCATTTT.

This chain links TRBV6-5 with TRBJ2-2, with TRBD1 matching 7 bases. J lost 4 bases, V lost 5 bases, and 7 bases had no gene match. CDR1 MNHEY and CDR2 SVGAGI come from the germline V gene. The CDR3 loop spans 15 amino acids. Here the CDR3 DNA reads TGTGCCAGCAGTCCTCGGACAGGCATCACCGGGGAGCTGTTTTTT. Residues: CASSPRTGITGELFF.

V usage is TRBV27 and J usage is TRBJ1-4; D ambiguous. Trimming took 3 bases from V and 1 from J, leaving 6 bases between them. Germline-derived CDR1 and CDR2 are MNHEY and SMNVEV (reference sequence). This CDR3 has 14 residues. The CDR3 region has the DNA TGTGCCAGCAGTTTTCGGGAAACTAATGAAAAACTGTTTTTT. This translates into CASSFRETNEKLFF. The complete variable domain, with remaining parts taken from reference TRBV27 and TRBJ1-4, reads EAQVTQNPRYLITVTGKKLTVTCSQNMNHEYMSWYRQDPGLGLRQIYYSMNVEVTDKGDVPEGYKVSRKEKRNFPLILESPSPNQTSLYFCASSFRETNEKLFFGSGTQLSVL.

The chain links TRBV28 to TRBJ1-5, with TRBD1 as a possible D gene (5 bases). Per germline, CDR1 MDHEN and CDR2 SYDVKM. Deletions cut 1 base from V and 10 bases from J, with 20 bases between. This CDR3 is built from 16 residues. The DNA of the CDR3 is TGTGCCAGCAGTTTATTAGACAGCCGATCTAGGGTTCCCCAGCATTTT. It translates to CASSLLDSRSRVPQHF.

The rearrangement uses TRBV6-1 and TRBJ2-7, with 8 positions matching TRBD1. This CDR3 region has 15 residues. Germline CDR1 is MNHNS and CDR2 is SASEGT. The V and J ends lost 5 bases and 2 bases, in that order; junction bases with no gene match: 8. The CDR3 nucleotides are TGTGCCAGCAGTCCAGACAGGGGCCGAACCTACGAGCAGTACTTC. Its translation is CASSPDRGRTYEQYF.

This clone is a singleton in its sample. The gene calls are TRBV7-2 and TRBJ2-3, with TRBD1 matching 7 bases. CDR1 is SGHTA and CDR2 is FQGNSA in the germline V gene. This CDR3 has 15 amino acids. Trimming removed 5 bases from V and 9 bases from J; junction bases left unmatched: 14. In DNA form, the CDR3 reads TGTGCCAGCAGCATAAGACAGGGTCGACTTATCACGCAGTATTTT. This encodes CASSIRQGRLITQYF.

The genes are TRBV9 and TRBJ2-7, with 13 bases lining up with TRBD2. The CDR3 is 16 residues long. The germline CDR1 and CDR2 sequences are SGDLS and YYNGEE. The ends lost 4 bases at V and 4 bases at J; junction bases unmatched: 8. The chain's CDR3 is CASSRGGTSGKYEQYF. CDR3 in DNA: TGTGCCAGCAGCCGCGGGGGGACTAGCGGGAAATACGAGCAGTACTTC.

DNA of the CDR3: TGTGCCAGCAGTGTTTGGGAGGGCAAGACCTACGAGCAGTACTTC. Encoded protein: CASSVWEGKTYEQYF. The chain links TRBV6-1 to TRBJ2-7; 7 bases are a match to TRBD2. With V trimmed by 4 bases and J by 2 bases, 8 bases remained unmatched. This CDR3 comprises 15 residues. Germline CDR1 is MNHNS and CDR2 is SASEGT.

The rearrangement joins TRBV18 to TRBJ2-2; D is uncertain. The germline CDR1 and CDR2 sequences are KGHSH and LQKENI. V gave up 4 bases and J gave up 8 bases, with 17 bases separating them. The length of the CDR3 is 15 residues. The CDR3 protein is CASSRVLPTIGELFF. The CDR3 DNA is TGTGCCAGCTCACGTGTCCTTCCCACCATTGGGGAGCTGTTTTTT.

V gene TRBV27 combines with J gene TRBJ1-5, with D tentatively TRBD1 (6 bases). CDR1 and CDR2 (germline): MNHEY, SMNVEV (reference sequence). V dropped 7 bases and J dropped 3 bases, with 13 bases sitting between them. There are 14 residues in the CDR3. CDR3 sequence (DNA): TGTGCCAGCAAACCACAGGGTACCAATCAGCCCCAGCATTTT. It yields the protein CASKPQGTNQPQHF.

As DNA, the CDR3 is TGTGCCAGCAGCTCGCCCGGGAAAGGGAGGGACGAGCAGTACTTC. Protein sequence: CASSSPGKGRDEQYF. The rearrangement joins TRBV28 to TRBJ2-7, with 7 nucleotides matching TRBD2. The CDR3 covers 15 residues. CDR1 and CDR2 (germline): MDHEN, SYDVKM. The J segment lost 5 bases and the V segment lost 6 bases, leaving 13 bases of the junction unmatched.